This TCR beta chain stems from a study of blood T cells in healthy people across ages. Study-level points and caveats: CMV status of donors was not determined, possibly confounding expanded clonotype changes.

The germline V gene has CDR1 SGHDN and CDR2 FVKESK. Trimming shortened V by 1 base and J by 5 bases, and 12 bases separated the two germline ends. The CDR3 is made up of 15 amino acids. This clonotype turned up a few times. Its antigen is still unknown. Primers used in a second PCR of roughly 6 to 12 cycles were a sample-barcoded 5' primer and a J-beta primer mix. TCRdb fed the 5' RACE reads into MiXCR, producing one record per CDR3 protein. This table has more than 700,000 distinct CDR3 sequences, roughly 46% appearing once. The TCR originated in an elderly man in good health. The chain carries TRBV14 and TRBJ2-1, with D hard to call. Input material: blood. The CDR3 coding sequence is TGTGCCAGCAGCCAAGGCCTACAACGCGACAATGAGCAGTTCTTC. It codes for CASSQGLQRDNEQFF.